This T cell receptor beta chain is drawn from a study of CD8+CD57+ T cells in acquired aplastic anemia. Patients included in sequencing had previously demonstrated CD8+CD57+ cell expansion by flow cytometry. The patients all had a severe acquired aplastic anemia diagnosis. Germline assignment: CDR1 LNHDA and CDR2 SQIVND (reference sequence). This CDR3 has 15 amino acids. The trim removed 2 bases at V and 7 bases at J, leaving 10 bases unmatched. The template for TCR beta VDJ and CDR3 sequence profiling was genomic DNA. TCRdb re-called the reads with MiXCR, one entry per CDR3 protein. The sample includes about 180,000 distinct CDR3 sequences, roughly 43% of them seen just once.

The source of this sequence is a human donor with aplastic anemia. This rearrangement joins TRBV19 to TRBJ1-2; 7 bases align to TRBD1. The sequenced sample was sorted CD4+, CD8+, or CD8+CD57+ T cells (not recorded which) from PBMCs. The CDR3: CASSISTGAVVGYTF. CDR3 nucleotides: TGTGCCAGTAGTATAAGTACAGGGGCCGTCGTTGGCTACACCTTC. Full variable domain (remainder filled in from reference TRBV19 and TRBJ1-2): DGGITQSPKYLFRKEGQNVTLSCEQNLNHDAMYWYRQDPGQGLRLIYYSQIVNDFQKGDIAEGYSVSREKKESFPLTVTSAQKNPTAFYLCASSISTGAVVGYTFGSGTRLTVV.